The present TCR beta chain was sequenced within a study of blood T cells in healthy people across ages. Sample-barcoded 5' priming and a J-beta primer mix drove a second PCR of about 6 to 11 cycles. MiXCR, applied by TCRdb to the 5' RACE reads, yields one record per CDR3 protein. The sample lists about a million distinct CDR3 sequences, around 46% occurring once. Looked up from germline, CDR1 is DFQATT and CDR2 is SNEGSKA (reference sequence). There are 13 residues in the CDR3. The V and J ends lost 6 bases and 4 bases respectively, with 14 bases between them. This clonotype has just one count. Sequences were obtained from blood. This chain uses TRBV20-1 with TRBJ2-3, with unresolved D. The sequence derives from a man aged 25 to 45 in good health. CDR3 sequence reads: CSAALLTADTQYF. CDR3 DNA: TGCAGTGCAGCCCTCTTGACGGCAGATACGCAGTATTTT.